The entry below gives a single T cell receptor beta chain sequence along with its context. The sample belongs to a study of blood T cell repertoires in COVID-19. No more than 2 weeks before study entry, exposed participants had met a case of COVID-19. Germline-derived CDR1 and CDR2 are LGHDT and YNNKEL (reference sequence). This CDR3 is built from 14 residues. Trimming removed 4 bases at V and 5 bases at J, with 11 bases between. Original methodology: Using reference gene primer amplification, nucleated cell counts were estimated. Using immunoSEQ multiplex PCR, the repertoire was profiled, and TCRdb retains in-frame clones only, with some absent. That table furnishes V, J and clone size, whereas the DNA furnished D and trimming. The sample lists approximately 300,000 clones; around 85% were seen once.

Sequenced material: PBMCs or T cells enriched from blood (not recorded which). The sequence came from a woman in her twenties or thirties who had been exposed to COVID-19. The rearrangement links TRBV3-1 (or the pseudogene TRBV3-2) to TRBJ1-4; perhaps TRBD1 as D (5 bases). The CDR3 sequence is CASSPRQTNEKLFF. In nucleotides, the CDR3 is TGTGCCAGCAGCCCTAGACAGACAAATGAAAAACTGTTTTTT.